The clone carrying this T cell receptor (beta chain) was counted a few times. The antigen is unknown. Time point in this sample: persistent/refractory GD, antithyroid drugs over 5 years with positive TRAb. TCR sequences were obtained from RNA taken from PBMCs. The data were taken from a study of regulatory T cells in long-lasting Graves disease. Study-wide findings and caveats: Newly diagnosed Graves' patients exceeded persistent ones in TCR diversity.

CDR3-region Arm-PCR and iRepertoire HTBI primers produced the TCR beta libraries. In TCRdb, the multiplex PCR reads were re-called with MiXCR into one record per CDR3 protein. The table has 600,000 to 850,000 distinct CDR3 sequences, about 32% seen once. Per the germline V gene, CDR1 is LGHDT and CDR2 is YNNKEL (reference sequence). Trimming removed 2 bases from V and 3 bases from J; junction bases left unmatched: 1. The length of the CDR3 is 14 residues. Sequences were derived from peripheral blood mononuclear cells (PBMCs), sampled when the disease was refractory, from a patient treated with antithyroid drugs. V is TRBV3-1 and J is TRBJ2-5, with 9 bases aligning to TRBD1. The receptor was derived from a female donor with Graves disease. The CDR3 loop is CASSQRDREETQYF. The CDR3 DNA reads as TGTGCCAGCAGCCAAAGGGACAGGGAAGAGACCCAGTACTTC.